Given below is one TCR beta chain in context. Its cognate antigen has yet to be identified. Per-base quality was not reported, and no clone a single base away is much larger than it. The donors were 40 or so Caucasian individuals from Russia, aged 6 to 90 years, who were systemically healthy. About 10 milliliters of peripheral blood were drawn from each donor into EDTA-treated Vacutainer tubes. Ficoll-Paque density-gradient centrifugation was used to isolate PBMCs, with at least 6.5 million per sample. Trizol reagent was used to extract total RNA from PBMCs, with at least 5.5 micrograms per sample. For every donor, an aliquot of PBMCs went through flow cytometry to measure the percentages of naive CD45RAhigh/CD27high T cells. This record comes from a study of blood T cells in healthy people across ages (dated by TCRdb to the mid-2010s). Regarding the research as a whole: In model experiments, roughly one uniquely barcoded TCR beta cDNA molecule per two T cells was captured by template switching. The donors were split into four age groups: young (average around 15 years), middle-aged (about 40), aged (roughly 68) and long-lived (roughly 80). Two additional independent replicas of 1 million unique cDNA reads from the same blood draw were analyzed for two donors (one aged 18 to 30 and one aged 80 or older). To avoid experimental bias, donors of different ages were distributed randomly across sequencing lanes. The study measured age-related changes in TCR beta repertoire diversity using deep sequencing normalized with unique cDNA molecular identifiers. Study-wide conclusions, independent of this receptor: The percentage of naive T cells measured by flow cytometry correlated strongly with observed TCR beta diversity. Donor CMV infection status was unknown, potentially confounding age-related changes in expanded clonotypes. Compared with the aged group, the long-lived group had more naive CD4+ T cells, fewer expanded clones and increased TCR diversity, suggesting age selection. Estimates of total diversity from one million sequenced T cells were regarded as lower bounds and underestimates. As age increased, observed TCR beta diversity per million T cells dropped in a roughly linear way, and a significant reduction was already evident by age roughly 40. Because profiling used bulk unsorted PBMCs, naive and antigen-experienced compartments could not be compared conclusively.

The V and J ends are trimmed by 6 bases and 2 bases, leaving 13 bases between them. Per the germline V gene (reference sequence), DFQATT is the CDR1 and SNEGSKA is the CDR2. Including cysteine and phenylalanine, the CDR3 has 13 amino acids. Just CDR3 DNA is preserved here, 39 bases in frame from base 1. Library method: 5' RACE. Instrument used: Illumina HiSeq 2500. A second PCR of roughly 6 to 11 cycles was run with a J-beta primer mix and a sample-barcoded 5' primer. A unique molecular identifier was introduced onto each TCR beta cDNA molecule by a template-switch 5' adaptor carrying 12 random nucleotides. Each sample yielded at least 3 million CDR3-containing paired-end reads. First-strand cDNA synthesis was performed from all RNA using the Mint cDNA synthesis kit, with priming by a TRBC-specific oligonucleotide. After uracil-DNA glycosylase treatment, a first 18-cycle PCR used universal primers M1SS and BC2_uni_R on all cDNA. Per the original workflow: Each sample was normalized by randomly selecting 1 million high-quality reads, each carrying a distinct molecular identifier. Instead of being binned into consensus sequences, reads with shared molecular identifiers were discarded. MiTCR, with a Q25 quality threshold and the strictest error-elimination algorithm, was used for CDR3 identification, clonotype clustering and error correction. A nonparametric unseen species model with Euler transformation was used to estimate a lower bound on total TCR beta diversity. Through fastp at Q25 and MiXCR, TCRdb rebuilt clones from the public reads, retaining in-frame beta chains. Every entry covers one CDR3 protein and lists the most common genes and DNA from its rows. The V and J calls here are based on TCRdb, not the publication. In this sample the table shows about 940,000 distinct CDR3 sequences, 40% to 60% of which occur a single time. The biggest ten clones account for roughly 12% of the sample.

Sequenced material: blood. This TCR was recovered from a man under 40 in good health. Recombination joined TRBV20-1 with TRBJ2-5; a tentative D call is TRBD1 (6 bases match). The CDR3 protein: CSAGPDRQETQYF. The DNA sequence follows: TGCAGTGCCGGACCGGACAGACAAGAGACCCAGTACTTC.